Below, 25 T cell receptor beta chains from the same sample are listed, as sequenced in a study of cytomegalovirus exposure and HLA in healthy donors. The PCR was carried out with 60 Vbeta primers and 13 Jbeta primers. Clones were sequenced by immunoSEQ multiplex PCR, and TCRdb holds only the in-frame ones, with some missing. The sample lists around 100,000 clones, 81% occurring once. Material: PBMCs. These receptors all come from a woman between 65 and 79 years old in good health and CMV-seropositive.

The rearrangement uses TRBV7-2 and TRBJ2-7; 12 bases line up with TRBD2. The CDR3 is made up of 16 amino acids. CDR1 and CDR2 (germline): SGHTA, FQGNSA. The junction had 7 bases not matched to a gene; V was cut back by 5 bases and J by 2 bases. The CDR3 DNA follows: TGTGCCAGCAGCGGGGGCAGACTAGCGGGAGCCTACGAGCAGTACTTC. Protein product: CASSGGRLAGAYEQYF.

The CDR3 region has the DNA TGCGCCAGCAGCGGGGGACAGGGGGTCGAGCAGTACTTC. It specifies CASSGGQGVEQYF. V usage is TRBV5-1 and J usage is TRBJ2-7; 11 bases line up with TRBD1. The J segment lost 6 bases and the V segment lost 4 bases, leaving 3 bases of the junction unmatched. The CDR3 sequence is 13 residues long. Germline assignment: CDR1 SGHRS and CDR2 YFSETQ.

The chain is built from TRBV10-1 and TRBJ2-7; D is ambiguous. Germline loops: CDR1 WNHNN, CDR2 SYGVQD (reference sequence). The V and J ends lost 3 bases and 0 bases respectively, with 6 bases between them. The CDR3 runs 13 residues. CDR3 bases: TGCGCCAGCAGTGAAGGCGGCTCCTACGAGCAGTACTTC. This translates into CASSEGGSYEQYF.

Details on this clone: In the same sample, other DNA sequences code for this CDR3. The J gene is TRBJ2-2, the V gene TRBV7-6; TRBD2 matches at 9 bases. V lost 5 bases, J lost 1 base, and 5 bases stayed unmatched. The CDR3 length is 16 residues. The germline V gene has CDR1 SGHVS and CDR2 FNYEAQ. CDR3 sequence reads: CASSPRLAVNTGELFF. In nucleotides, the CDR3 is TGTGCCAGCAGCCCCAGACTAGCGGTGAACACCGGGGAGCTGTTTTTT.

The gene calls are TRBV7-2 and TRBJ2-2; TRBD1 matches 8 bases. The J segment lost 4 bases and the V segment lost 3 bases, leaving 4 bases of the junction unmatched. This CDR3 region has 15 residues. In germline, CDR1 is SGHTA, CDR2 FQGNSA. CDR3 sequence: CASSLQGAGTGELFF. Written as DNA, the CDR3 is TGTGCCAGCAGCTTGCAGGGGGCGGGCACCGGGGAGCTGTTTTTT.

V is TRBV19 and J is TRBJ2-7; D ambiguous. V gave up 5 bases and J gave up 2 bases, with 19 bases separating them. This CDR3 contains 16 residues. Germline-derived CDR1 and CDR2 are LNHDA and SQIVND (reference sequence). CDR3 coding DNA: TGTGCCAGTAGTCCCATTGCCGGGTGGCAGACCTACGAGCAGTACTTC. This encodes CASSPIAGWQTYEQYF.

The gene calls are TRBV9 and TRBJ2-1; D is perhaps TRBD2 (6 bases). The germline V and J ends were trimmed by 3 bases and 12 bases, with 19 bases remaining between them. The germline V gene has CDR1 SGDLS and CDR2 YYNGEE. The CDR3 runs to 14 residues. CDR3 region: CASSARELLGGQFF. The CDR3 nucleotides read TGTGCCAGCAGCGCTAGGGAGCTTTTGGGGGGGCAGTTCTTC.

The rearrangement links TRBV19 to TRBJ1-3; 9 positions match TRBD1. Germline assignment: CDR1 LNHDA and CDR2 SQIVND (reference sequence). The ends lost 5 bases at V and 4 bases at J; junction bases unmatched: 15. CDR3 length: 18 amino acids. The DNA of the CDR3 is TGTGCCAGTAGTGCCGGACAGGGGAGTATTGTCGTCGGAAACACCATATATTTT. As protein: CASSAGQGSIVVGNTIYF.

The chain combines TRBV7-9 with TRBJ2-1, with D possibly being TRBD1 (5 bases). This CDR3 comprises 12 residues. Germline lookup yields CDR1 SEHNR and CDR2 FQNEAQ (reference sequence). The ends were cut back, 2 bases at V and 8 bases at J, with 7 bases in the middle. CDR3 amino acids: CASSLQGDEQFF. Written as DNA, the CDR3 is TGTGCCAGCAGCTTACAAGGGGATGAGCAGTTCTTC.

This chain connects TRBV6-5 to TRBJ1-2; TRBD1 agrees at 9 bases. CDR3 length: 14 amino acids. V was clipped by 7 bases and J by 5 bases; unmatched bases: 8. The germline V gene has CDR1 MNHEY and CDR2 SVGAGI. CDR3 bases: TGTGCCAGCACTCTAGGACAGGGGATTTATGGCTACACCTTC. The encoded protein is CASTLGQGIYGYTF.

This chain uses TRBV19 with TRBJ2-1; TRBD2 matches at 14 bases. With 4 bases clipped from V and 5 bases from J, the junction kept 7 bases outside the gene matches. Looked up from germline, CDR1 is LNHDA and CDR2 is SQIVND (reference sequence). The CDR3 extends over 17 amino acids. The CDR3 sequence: CASSKGTSGRVNNEQFF. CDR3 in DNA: TGTGCCAGTAGTAAAGGGACTAGCGGGAGAGTAAACAATGAGCAGTTCTTC.

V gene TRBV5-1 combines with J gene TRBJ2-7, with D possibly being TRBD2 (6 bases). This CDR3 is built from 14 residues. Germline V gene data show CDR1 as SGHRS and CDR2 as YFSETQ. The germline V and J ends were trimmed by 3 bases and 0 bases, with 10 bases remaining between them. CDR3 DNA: TGCGCCAGCAGCTCTACTAGCAGCTCCTACGAGCAGTACTTC. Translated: CASSSTSSSYEQYF.

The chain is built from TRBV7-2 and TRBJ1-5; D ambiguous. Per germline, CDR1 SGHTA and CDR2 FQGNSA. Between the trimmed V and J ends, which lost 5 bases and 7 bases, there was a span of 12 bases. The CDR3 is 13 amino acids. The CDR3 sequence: CASSPAFGQPQHF. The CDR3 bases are TGTGCCAGCAGCCCCGCCTTCGGGCAGCCCCAGCATTTT.

The DNA of the CDR3 is TGCGCCAGCAGCTCCAGGGGGGCCGAGCAGTACTTC. Translating gives CASSSRGAEQYF. The chain recombines TRBV5-1 with TRBJ2-7; a weak D match, TRBD1 (7 bases). Germline V gene lookup returns CDR1 SGHRS and CDR2 YFSETQ. The CDR3 sequence is 12 residues long. V lost 3 bases and J lost 6, with 10 bases in between. The full variable domain, its missing parts supplied by reference TRBV5-1 and TRBJ2-7, is KAGVTQTPRYLIKTRGQQVTLSCSPISGHRSVSWYQQTPGQGLQFLFEYFSETQRNKGNFPGRFSGRQFSNSRSEMNVSTLELGDSALYLCASSSRGAEQYFGPGTRLTVT.

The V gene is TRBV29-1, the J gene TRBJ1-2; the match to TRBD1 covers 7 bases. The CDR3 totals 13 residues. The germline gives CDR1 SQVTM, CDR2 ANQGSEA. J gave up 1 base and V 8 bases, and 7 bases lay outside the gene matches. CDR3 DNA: TGCAGCTTCCGCAGGGGGAATAACTATGGCTACACCTTC. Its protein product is CSFRRGNNYGYTF.

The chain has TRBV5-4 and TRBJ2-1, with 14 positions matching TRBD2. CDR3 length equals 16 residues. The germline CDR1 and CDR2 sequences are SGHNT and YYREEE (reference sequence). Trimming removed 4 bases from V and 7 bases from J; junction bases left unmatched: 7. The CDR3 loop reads CASSLGTSGSENEQFF. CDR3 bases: TGTGCCAGCAGCCTAGGGACTAGCGGGAGCGAAAATGAGCAGTTCTTC.

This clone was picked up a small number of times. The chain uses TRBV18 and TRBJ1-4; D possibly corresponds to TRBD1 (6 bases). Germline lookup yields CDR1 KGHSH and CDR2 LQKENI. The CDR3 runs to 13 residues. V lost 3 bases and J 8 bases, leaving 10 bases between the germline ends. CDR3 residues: CASSPRQAEKLFF. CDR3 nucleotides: TGTGCCAGCTCACCTAGACAGGCCGAAAAACTGTTTTTT.

The CDR3 sequence is CASSRMGQGGDEQYF. Here the CDR3 DNA reads TGTGCCAGTAGTCGAATGGGACAGGGTGGAGACGAGCAGTACTTC. The chain couples TRBV19 to TRBJ2-5; 9 bases are shared with TRBD1. The tail of the sequence fits TRBJ2-7 better, so the J call may be wrong. Germline V gene lookup returns CDR1 LNHDA and CDR2 SQIVND (reference sequence). This CDR3 has 15 amino acids.

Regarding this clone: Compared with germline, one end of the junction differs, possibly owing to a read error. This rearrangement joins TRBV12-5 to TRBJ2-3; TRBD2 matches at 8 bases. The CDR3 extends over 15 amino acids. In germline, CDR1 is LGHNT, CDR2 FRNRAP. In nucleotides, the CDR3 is TGTGCTAGTGGTTTGGCAGCGGGAGTCGGAGATGCGCAGTATTTT. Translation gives CASGLAAGVGDAQYF.

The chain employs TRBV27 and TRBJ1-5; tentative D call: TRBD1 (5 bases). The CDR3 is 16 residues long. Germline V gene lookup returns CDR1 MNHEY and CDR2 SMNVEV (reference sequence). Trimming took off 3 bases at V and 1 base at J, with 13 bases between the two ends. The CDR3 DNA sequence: TGTGCCAGCAGTTTTGGGGCAGGAGGGAGCAATCAGCCCCAGCATTTT. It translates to CASSFGAGGSNQPQHF.

CDR3 residues: CASSFGSGRETQYF. DNA for the CDR3: TGTGCCAGCAGCTTCGGGAGCGGGAGGGAGACCCAGTACTTC. The chain has TRBV7-2 and TRBJ2-5; 9 bases align to TRBD2. CDR3 length: 14 amino acids. Germline V gene sequence: CDR1 SGHTA, CDR2 FQGNSA. V trimming: 3 bases; J trimming: 5 bases; junction bases outside the gene matches: 4.

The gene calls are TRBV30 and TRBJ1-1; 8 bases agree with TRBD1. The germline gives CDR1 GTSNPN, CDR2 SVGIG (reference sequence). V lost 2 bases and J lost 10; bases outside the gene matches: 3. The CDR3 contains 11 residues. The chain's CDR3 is CAWSNTGGAFF. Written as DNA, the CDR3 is TGTGCCTGGAGTAACACAGGGGGAGCTTTCTTT. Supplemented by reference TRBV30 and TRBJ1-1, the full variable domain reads SQTIHQWPATLVQPVGSPLSLECTVEGTSNPNLYWYRQAAGRGLQLLFYSVGIGQISSEVPQNLSASRPQDRQFILSSKKLLLSDSGFYLCAWSNTGGAFFGQGTRLTVV.

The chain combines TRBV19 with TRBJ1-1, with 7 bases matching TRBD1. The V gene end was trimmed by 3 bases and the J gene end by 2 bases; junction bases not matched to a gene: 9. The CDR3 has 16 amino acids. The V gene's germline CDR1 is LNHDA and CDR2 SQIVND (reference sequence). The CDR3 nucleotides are TGTGCCAGTAGTATGGGGACAGCGCAGGTCAACACTGAAGCTTTCTTT. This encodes CASSMGTAQVNTEAFF.

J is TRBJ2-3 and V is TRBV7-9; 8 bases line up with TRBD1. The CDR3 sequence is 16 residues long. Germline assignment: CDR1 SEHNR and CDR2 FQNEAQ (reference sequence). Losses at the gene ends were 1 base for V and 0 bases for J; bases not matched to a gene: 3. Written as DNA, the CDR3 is TGTGCCAGCAGCTTAGAAGGACAGGGCAGCACAGATACGCAGTATTTT. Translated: CASSLEGQGSTDTQYF.

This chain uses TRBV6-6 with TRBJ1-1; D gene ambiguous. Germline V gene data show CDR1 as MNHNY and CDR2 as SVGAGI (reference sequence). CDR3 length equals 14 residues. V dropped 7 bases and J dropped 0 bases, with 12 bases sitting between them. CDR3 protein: CASTSLSVNTEAFF. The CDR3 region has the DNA TGTGCCAGCACTTCTCTCAGTGTGAACACTGAAGCTTTCTTT.